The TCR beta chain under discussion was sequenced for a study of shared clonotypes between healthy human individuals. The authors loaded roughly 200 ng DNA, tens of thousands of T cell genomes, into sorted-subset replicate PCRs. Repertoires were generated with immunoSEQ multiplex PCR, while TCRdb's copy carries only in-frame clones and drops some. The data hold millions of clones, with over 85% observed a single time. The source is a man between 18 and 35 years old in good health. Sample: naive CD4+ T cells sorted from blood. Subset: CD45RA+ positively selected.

The CDR3 loop reads CASSQETQGTQYF. CDR3 DNA: TGCGCCAGCAGCCAAGAGACTCAGGGGACCCAGTACTTC. V usage is TRBV4-1 and J usage is TRBJ2-5; D is perhaps TRBD1 (5 bases). The V gene's germline CDR1 is MGHRA and CDR2 YSYEKL. V was trimmed by 0 bases and J by 7 bases, leaving 9 bases between them. The CDR3 has 13 residues.